This is a list of T cell receptor beta chains from one sample in a study of blood T cell repertoires in COVID-19. This table comes from immunoSEQ multiplex PCR, and its TCRdb copy is limited to in-frame clones, with some not included. The sample yields 200,000 to 300,000 clones, about 90% seen once. Sequenced material: peripheral blood. Source of these receptors: a woman aged 40 to 50 with acute or convalescent COVID-19. CDR3s include the opening cysteine and the closing phenylalanine or tryptophan. Fields, in order: J gene, clone size, V gene, D gene, CDR3 DNA, CDR3 protein. A D gene is named only where the DNA matches it firmly. Clone size is not always given. Where it is, it says once, few, many or a class for expanded clones.

TRBJ1-2 | . | TRBV19 | . | TGTGCCAGTAGTCGATGGGCGGAGGATGGCTACACCTTC | CASSRWAEDGYTF
TRBJ2-5 | . | TRBV5-5 | . | TGTGCCAGCAGCCGGCTAAAGGGGGTGAGGGAGACCCAGTACTTC | CASSRLKGVRETQYF
TRBJ1-5 | once | TRBV19 | . | TGTGCCAGTAGTATCCCCTATAGCAATCAGCCCCAGCATTTT | CASSIPYSNQPQHF
TRBJ1-5 | . | TRBV30 | . | TGTGCCTGGGGGACACTTCGGAGTCAGCCCCAGCATTTT | CAWGTLRSQPQHF
TRBJ2-2 | . | TRBV2 | TRBD1 | TGTGCCAGCAGTCGCCTAAGGACAGGGGGAGTAAAGAACACCGGGGAGCTGTTTTTT | CASSRLRTGGVKNTGELFF
TRBJ1-1 | . | TRBV6-5 | . | TGTGCCAGCAGACAGTTCACTGAAGCTTTCTTT | CASRQFTEAFF
TRBJ1-5 | once | TRBV7-8 | . | TGTGCCAGCAGCTTAGCACGCGGCATAGGTCAGGGACAGCCCCAGCATTTT | CASSLARGIGQGQPQHF
TRBJ2-6 | . | TRBV3-1/TRBV3-2 | . | TGTGCCAGCAGCCAAAGGGGCTCTGGGGCCAACGTCCTGACTTTC | CASSQRGSGANVLTF
TRBJ2-3 | . | TRBV28 | TRBD2 | TGTGCCAGCAGTCATTTACTAGCGGGCGTCACAGATACGCAGTATTTT | CASSHLLAGVTDTQYF
TRBJ1-1 | few | TRBV21-1 | . | TGTGCCAGCCTTTCGGGGGGGAGCACTGAAGCTTTCTTT | CASLSGGSTEAFF
TRBJ1-2 | . | TRBV4-2 | TRBD1 | TGTGCCAGCAGCCCCGGTGAACCAGGGGGCTATGGCTACACCTTC | CASSPGEPGGYGYTF
TRBJ1-3 | . | TRBV5-1 | . | TGCGCCAGCAGCTTGGAGCCGAGGGGGATCTCTGGAAACACCATATATTTT | CASSLEPRGISGNTIYF
TRBJ1-2 | . | TRBV2 | TRBD1 | TGTGCCAGCAGTCATACCCGGGACAGGGCCCCGGAGGGCTATGGCTACACCTTC | CASSHTRDRAPEGYGYTF
TRBJ2-5 | once | TRBV5-4 | . | TGTGCCAGCAGCTTGGGGGCGGGGTTGGAGACCCAGTACTTC | CASSLGAGLETQYF
TRBJ1-5 | few | TRBV11-2 | . | TGTGCCAGCAGCTTAAATCTCAATCAGCCCCAGCATTTT | CASSLNLNQPQHF
TRBJ2-2 | . | TRBV6-4 | TRBD2 | TGTGCCAGCAGTGACTCGACGGGGGGGAACGGGGAGCTGTTTTTT | CASSDSTGGNGELFF
TRBJ1-1 | . | TRBV6-2/TRBV6-3 | . | TGTGCCAGCAGTTACTCAGGTTTAAGTACTACTAGGAACACTGAAGCTTTCTTT | CASSYSGLSTTRNTEAFF
TRBJ2-2 | . | TRBV11-2 | . | TGTGCCAGCAGCTCGGGCCCCGTGAGGGACACCGGGGAGCTGTTTTTT | CASSSGPVRDTGELFF
TRBJ2-5 | . | TRBV4-1 | . | TGCGCCAGCAGCCAAGTCGGGGAGAACCAAGAGACCCAGTACTTC | CASSQVGENQETQYF
TRBJ2-3 | . | TRBV24-1 | . | TGTGCCACCAGTGATTTGGGCAGGGGCACAGATACGCAGTATTTT | CATSDLGRGTDTQYF
TRBJ2-3 | . | TRBV19 | TRBD1 | TGTGCCAGTAGTATAGGCCTCCCGGGACAGGGTGCACTTTTT | CASSIGLPGQGALF
TRBJ2-2 | . | TRBV3-1/TRBV3-2 | TRBD2 | TGTGCCAGCAGCCTAGCGGGGGGGCTATCCGGGGAGCTGTTTTTT | CASSLAGGLSGELFF
TRBJ1-5 | . | TRBV19 | TRBD1 | TGTGCCAGTAGTATAGGACAGGGGGTTGGACAGCCCCAGCATTTT | CASSIGQGVGQPQHF
TRBJ1-6 | . | TRBV19 | TRBD1 | TGTGCCAGTAGTCCCGGACAGGGCCATAATTCACCCCTCCACTTT | CASSPGQGHNSPLHF
TRBJ1-2 | . | TRBV2 | TRBD1 | TGTGCCAGCACCCCTTCAGGGGGTGGCTACACCTTC | CASTPSGGGYTF
TRBJ1-5 | . | TRBV15 | . | TGTGCCACCAGCAGAGGGGGGCTCAATCAGCCCCAGCATTTT | CATSRGGLNQPQHF
TRBJ1-6 | . | TRBV30 | . | TGTGCCTGGAGTGCCCCGAAGATGGGGGGTTGGTCCTATAATTCACCCCTCCACTTT | CAWSAPKMGGWSYNSPLHF
TRBJ1-3 | . | TRBV19 | . | TGTGCCAGTAGTATGCGGGCCTCTGGAAACACCATATATTTT | CASSMRASGNTIYF